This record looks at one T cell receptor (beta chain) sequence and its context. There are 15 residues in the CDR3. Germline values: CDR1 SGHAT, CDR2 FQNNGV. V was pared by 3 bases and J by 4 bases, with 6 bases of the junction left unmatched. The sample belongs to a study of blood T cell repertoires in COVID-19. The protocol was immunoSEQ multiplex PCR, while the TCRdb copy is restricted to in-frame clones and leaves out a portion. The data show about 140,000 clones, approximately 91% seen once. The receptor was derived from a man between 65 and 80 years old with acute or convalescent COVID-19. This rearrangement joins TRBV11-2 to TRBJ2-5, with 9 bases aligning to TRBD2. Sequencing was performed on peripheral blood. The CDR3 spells CASSFSGSSGETQYF. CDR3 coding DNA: TGTGCCAGCAGCTTTAGCGGGAGCTCGGGAGAGACCCAGTACTTC.